The rows below give T cell receptor beta chains drawn from one sample of a study of identical twins. MiXCR, run by TCRdb on the 5' RACE reads, gives a single entry per CDR3 protein. The table shows 1.5 million to 2 million distinct CDR3 sequences, with roughly a third occurring only once. The sample comprised cord blood. These receptors were obtained from a newborn girl in good health. Both conserved end residues are part of each CDR3. The order of the fields is J gene, V gene, D gene, CDR3 length, clone size, CDR3 protein, CDR3 DNA. The D gene is left open where the match is weak. Clone size appears in some rows only: once, few, many, or a class for an expanded clone.

TRBJ2-2 TRBV5-1 TRBD2 15 - CASSRGTSSTGELFF TGCGCCAGCAGCCGAGGGACTAGTAGCACCGGGGAGCTGTTTTTT
TRBJ1-5 TRBV24-1 TRBD1 16 few CATSDPQGGSNQPQHF TGTGCCACCAGTGATCCACAGGGGGGGAGCAATCAGCCCCAGCATTTT
TRBJ1-2 TRBV27 TRBD1 14 many CASSFQGDNYGYTF TGTGCCAGCAGTTTTCAGGGGGATAACTATGGCTACACCTTC
TRBJ2-1 TRBV20-1 TRBD2 19 - CSARDLGSGRGDYYNEQFF TGCAGTGCTAGAGATCTTGGTAGCGGGAGGGGAGACTACTACAATGAGCAGTTCTTC
TRBJ2-2 TRBV29-1 - 13 few CSAASGTIGELFF TGCAGCGCCGCCTCCGGGACAATCGGGGAGCTGTTTTTT
TRBJ2-6 TRBV12-3/TRBV12-4 - 14 - CASSSTGGANVLSF TGTGCCAGCAGTTCGACAGGCGGGGCCAACGTCCTGAGTTTC
TRBJ2-5 TRBV11-2 - 17 once CASRKEGPYQYQETQYF TGTGCCAGCAGGAAAGAGGGGCCTTACCAGTACCAAGAGACCCAGTACTTC
TRBJ1-2 TRBV9 - 15 few CASSVEGGSNYGYTF TGTGCCAGCAGCGTAGAGGGGGGCTCTAACTATGGCTACACCTTC
TRBJ2-2 TRBV7-8 TRBD2 15 - CASSLGAGRTGELFF TGTGCCAGCAGCTTAGGAGCGGGGCGAACCGGGGAGCTGTTTTTT
TRBJ2-7 TRBV6-1 - 12 many CASSEERYEQYF TGTGCCAGCAGTGAAGAAAGGTACGAGCAGTACTTC
TRBJ2-7 TRBV30 - 15 few CAWTAFGTYSYEQYF TGTGCCTGGACGGCATTTGGGACTTACTCCTACGAGCAGTACTTC
TRBJ2-2 TRBV9 TRBD1 16 - CASSPRTGMSTGELFF TGTGCCAGCAGCCCTCGGACAGGAATGAGCACCGGGGAGCTGTTTTTT
TRBJ1-5 TRBV20-1 TRBD1 14 - CSAGAGGRDQPQHF TGCAGTGCTGGGGCAGGGGGTAGGGATCAGCCCCAGCATTTT
TRBJ2-1 TRBV12-3/TRBV12-4 TRBD2 16 few CASSLESSGGADEQFF TGTGCCAGCAGTTTAGAGTCCAGCGGGGGGGCGGATGAGCAGTTCTTC
TRBJ2-7 TRBV27 TRBD1 15 few CASSRGGAGTYEQYF TGTGCCAGCAGTCGAGGGGGCGCAGGCACCTACGAGCAGTACTTC
TRBJ2-3 TRBV9 - 15 - CASTQGSLSTDTQYF TGTGCCAGCACCCAGGGTAGCCTTAGCACAGATACGCAGTATTTT
TRBJ2-3 TRBV6-6 - 13 many CASSPAFYSAQYF TGTGCCAGCAGTCCCGCTTTCTACTCAGCGCAGTATTTT
TRBJ1-2 TRBV19 TRBD1 15 - CASSARTGENFGYTF TGTGCCAGTAGTGCCCGGACAGGGGAGAACTTTGGCTACACCTTC
TRBJ2-3 TRBV20-1 - 14 few CSASGAFSTDTQYF TGCAGTGCTAGCGGGGCGTTTAGCACAGATACGCAGTATTTT
TRBJ2-7 TRBV30 - 14 - CAWSVMRSSYEQYF TGTGCCTGGAGTGTAATGCGGAGCTCCTACGAGCAGTACTTC
TRBJ2-5 TRBV3-1 - 12 many CASSRLTGRQYF TGTGCCAGCAGCCGCCTGACAGGCCGGCAGTACTTC
TRBJ2-1 TRBV15 - 17 - CATSRVWGGNLYNGQFF TGTGCCACCAGCAGAGTTTGGGGGGGCAATCTCTACAATGGGCAGTTCTTC
TRBJ2-7 TRBV5-1 - 15 few CASSPRQNSPHEQYF TGCGCCAGCAGCCCCCGGCAAAACTCCCCTCACGAGCAGTACTTC
TRBJ1-4 TRBV29-1 - 12 many CSVGVIGEKLFF TGCAGCGTTGGGGTGATCGGTGAAAAACTGTTTTTT
TRBJ2-3 TRBV12-3/TRBV12-4 TRBD2 17 - CASSSKPGLAAPDTQYF TGTGCCAGCAGTTCAAAGCCGGGACTAGCGGCTCCAGATACGCAGTATTTT
TRBJ1-2 TRBV29-1 - 14 many CSVEDEGANYGYTF TGCAGCGTTGAAGATGAGGGAGCTAACTATGGCTACACCTTC
TRBJ2-1 TRBV11-2 TRBD2 16 - CASSFLASGVYNEHYF TGTGCCAGCAGCTTCCTGGCTAGCGGGGTGTACAATGAGCACTACTTC
TRBJ2-7 TRBV10-3 - 12 few CAISVSTGEQYF TGTGCCATCAGTGTTTCGACGGGGGAGCAGTACTTC
TRBJ1-2 TRBV4-1 - 16 - CASSQDREVTLYGYTF TGCGCCAGCAGCCAAGACAGGGAAGTGACCCTCTATGGCTACACCTTC
TRBJ2-1 TRBV7-9 TRBD2 20 few CASSLASSSAGGQSYNEQFF TGTGCCAGCAGCTTAGCATCCTCCTCGGCGGGAGGGCAATCCTACAATGAGCAGTTCTTC
TRBJ2-7 TRBV6-6 TRBD2 17 - CASSYSLTTGRDDEQYF TGTGCCAGCAGTTACTCCCTAACTACCGGGAGGGACGATGAGCAGTACTTC
TRBJ2-3 TRBV20-1 - 14 - CSAREAGEGVTQYF TGCAGTGCTAGAGAGGCAGGGGAAGGTGTTACGCAGTATTTT
TRBJ2-5 TRBV28 TRBD1 13 - CASSSGTGRTQYF TGTGCCAGCAGTTCCGGGACAGGCCGGACCCAGTACTTC
TRBJ1-6 TRBV21-1 - 18 few CASSKERTGGAYNSPLHF TGTGCCAGCAGCAAAGAGCGGACAGGGGGCGCGTATAATTCACCCCTCCACTTT